This T cell receptor beta chain comes out of a study of regulatory T cells in long-lasting Graves disease. Looking at the study overall: Recently diagnosed Graves' patients had received antithyroid drugs for under 3 months.

V trimming: 6 bases; J trimming: 1 base; junction bases outside the gene matches: 1. The CDR3 is 13 amino acids. Assembly of TCR beta libraries relied on iRepertoire HTBI primers together with Arm-PCR of CDR3 regions. Each CDR3 protein gets one entry after TCRdb re-called the multiplex PCR reads with MiXCR. The sample has some 320,000 distinct CDR3 sequences; about a sixth are singletons. This clonotype came up many times. Its target is unknown. Regarding the study as a whole: Compared with new cases, persistent Graves' patients showed reduced TCR diversity. The study examined only peripheral blood, not thyroid tissue.

The sample's time point: newly diagnosed GD, antithyroid drugs for less than 3 months. From PBMCs, RNA was extracted and then used to make the TCR library. Sequenced material: peripheral blood mononuclear cells (PBMCs), taken at new diagnosis, from a patient treated with antithyroid drugs. This chain connects TRBV12-3 or TRBV12-4 to TRBJ2-7; 9 bases agree with TRBD2. The receptor was derived from a female donor with Graves disease. The CDR3 DNA sequence: TGTGCCAGCAGGCGGGGGGGATCCTACGAGCAGTACTTC. Translated: CASRRGGSYEQYF.